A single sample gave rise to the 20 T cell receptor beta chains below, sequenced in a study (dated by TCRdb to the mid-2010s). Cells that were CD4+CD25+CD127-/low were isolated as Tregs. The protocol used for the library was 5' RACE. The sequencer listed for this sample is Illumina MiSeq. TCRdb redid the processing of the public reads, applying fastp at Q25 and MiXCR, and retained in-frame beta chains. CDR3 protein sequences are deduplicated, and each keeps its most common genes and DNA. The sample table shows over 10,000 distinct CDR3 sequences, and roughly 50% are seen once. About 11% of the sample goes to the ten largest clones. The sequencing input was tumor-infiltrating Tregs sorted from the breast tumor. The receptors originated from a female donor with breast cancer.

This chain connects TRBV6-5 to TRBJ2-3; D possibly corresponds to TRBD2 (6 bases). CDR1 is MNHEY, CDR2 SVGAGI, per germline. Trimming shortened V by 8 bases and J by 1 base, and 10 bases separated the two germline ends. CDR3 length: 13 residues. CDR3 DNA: TGTGCCAGCCGGGGCGGGGGCACAGATACGCAGTATTTT. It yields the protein CASRGGGTDTQYF.

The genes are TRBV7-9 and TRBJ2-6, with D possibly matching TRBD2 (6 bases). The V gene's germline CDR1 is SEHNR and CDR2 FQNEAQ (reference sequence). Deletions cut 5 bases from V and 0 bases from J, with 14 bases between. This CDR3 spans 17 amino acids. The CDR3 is CASSRADGSSGANVLTF. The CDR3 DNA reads TGTGCCAGCAGCCGGGCAGACGGGAGCTCTGGGGCCAACGTCCTGACTTTC.

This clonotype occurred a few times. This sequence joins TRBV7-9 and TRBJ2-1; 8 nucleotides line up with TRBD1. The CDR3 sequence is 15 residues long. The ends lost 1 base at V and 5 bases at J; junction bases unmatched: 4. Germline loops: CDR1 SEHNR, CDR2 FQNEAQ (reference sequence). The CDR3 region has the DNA TGTGCCAGCAGCTTAGGGACAGGGAGCCACAATGAGCAGTTCTTC. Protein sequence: CASSLGTGSHNEQFF.

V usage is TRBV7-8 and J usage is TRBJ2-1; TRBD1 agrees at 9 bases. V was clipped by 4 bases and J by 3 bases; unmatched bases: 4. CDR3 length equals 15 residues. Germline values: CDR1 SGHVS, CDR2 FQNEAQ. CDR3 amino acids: CASSSDRGSYNEQFF. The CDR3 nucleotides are TGTGCCAGCAGCTCCGACAGGGGGAGCTACAATGAGCAGTTCTTC.

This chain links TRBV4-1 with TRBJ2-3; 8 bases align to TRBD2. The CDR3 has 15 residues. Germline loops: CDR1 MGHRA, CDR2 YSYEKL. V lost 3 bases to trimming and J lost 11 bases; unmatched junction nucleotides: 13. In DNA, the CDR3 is TGCGCCAGCAGCCAGTCCGGGACTAGTCTTAACAGGCAGTATTTT. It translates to CASSQSGTSLNRQYF.

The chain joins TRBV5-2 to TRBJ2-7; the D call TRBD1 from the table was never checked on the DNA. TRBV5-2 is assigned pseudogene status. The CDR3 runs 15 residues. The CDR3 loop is CASRLNFDSKYEQYV. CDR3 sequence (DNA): TGCGCCAGCCGTCTCAATTTCGACAGCAAGTACGAGCAGTACGTC.

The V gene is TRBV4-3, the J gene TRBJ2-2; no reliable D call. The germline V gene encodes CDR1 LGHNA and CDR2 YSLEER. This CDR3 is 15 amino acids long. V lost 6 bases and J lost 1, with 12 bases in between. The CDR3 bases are TGCGCCAGCAGTCAATCGACCGTGAACACCGGGGAGCTGTTTTTT. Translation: CASSQSTVNTGELFF.

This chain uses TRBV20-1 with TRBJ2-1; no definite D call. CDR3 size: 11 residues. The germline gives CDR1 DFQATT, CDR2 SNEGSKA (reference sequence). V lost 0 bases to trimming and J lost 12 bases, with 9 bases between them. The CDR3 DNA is TGCAGTGCTAGAGATGCGCACAGGCAGTTCTTC. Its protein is CSARDAHRQFF.

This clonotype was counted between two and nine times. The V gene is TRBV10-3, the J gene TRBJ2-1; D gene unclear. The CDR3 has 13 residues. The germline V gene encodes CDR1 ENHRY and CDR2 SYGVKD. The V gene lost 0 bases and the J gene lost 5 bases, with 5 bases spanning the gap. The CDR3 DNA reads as TGTGCCATCAGTGAGTCGTATGACAATGAGCAGTTCTTC. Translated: CAISESYDNEQFF.

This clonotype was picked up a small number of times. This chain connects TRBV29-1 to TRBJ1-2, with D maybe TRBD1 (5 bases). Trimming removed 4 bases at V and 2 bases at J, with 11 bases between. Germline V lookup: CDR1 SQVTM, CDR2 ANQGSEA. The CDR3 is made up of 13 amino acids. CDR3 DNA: TGCAGCGTTGTGGGGGGGGGGAACTATGGCTACACCTTC. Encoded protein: CSVVGGGNYGYTF. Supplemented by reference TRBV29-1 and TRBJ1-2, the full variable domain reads SAVISQKPSRDICQRGTSLTIQCQVDSQVTMMFWYRQQPGQSLTLIATANQGSEATYESGFVIDKFPISRPNLTFSTLTVSNMSPEDSSIYLCSVVGGGNYGYTFGSGTRLTVV.

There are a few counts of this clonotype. CDR3 nucleotide sequence: TGTGCCAGCAGTTACGAGGGTCTGTCGCGCAATGAGCAGTTCTTC. The encoded protein is CASSYEGLSRNEQFF. The chain couples TRBV6-5 to TRBJ2-1; D is perhaps TRBD2 (5 bases). CDR1 MNHEY and CDR2 SVGAGI come from the germline V gene. This CDR3 comprises 15 residues. Trimming removed 2 bases at V and 6 bases at J, with 14 bases between.

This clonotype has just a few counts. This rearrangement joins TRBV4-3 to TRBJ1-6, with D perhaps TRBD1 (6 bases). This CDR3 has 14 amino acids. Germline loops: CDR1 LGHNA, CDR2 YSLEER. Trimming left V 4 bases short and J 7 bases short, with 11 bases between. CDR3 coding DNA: TGCGCCAGCAGCCCCGGGACAACCAATTCACCCCTCCACTTT. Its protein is CASSPGTTNSPLHF.

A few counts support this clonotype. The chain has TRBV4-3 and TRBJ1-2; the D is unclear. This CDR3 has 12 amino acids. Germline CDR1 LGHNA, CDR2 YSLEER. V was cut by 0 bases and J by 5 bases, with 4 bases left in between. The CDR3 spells CASSQEGYGYTF. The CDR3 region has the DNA TGCGCCAGCAGCCAAGAGGGGTATGGCTACACCTTC.

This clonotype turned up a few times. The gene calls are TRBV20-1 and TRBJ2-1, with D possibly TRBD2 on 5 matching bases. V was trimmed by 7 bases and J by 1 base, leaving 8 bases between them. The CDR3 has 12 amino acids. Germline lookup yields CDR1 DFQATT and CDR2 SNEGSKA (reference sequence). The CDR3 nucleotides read TGCAGTGGGGGAGTATCCTACAATGAGCAGTTCTTC. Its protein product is CSGGVSYNEQFF.

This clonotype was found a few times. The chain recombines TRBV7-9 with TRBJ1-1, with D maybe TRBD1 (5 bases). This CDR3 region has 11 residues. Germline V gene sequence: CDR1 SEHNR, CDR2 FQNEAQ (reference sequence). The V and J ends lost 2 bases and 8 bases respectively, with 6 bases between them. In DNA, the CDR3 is TGTGCCAGCAGCTTAACAGGAGAAGCTTTCTTT. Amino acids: CASSLTGEAFF.

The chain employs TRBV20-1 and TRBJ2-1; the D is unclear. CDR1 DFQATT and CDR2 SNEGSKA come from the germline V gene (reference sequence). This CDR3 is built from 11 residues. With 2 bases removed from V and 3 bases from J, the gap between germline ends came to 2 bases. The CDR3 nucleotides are TGCAGTGCTAGACTCTACAATGAGCAGTTCTTC. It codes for CSARLYNEQFF.

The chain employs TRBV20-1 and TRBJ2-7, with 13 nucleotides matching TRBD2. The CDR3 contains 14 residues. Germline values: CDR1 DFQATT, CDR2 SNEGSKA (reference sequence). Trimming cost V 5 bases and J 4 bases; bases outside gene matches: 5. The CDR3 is CSALTSGRVYEQYF. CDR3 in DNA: TGCAGTGCTCTAACTAGCGGGAGGGTGTACGAGCAGTACTTC.

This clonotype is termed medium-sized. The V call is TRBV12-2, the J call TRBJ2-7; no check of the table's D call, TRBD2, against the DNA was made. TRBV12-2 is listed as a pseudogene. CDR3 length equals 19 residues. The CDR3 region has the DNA TGTGCAAGTCGCCAGATTCGGTTTCGTCACGGGAGGGCCGCCTACGAGCAGTACGTC. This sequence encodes CASRQIRFRHGRAAYEQYV.

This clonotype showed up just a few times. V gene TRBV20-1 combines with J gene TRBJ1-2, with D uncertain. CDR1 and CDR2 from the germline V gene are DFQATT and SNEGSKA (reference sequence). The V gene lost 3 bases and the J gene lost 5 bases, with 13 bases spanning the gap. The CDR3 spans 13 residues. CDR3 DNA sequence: TGCAGTGCTAGGCCTACCACCCTTTATGGCTACACCTTC. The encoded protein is CSARPTTLYGYTF.

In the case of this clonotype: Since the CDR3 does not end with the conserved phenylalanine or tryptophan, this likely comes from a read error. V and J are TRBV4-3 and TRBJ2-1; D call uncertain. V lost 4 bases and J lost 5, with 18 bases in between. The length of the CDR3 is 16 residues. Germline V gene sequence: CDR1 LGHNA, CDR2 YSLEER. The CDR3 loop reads CASSPNGHIGNNEQFL. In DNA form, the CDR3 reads TGCGCCAGCAGCCCGAACGGGCACATCGGAAACAATGAGCAGTTCCTC.